These 12 T cell receptor beta chains originate from one sample sequenced in a study of blood T cell repertoires in COVID-19. Using immunoSEQ multiplex PCR, the repertoire was profiled, and TCRdb retains in-frame clones only, with some absent. The sample lists approximately 210,000 clones, just under 85% occurring once. Sample: PBMCs or T cells enriched from blood (not recorded which). Receptors originate from a man aged 35 to 55 who had recovered from COVID-19.

For the CDR3, the DNA is TGTGCCTGGATCCCCACGGGGAGCGGTTCCTACGAGCAGTACTTC. Its translation: CAWIPTGSGSYEQYF. The V and J genes are TRBV30 and TRBJ2-7; perhaps TRBD2 as D (5 bases). The CDR3 has 15 amino acids. Germline V CDR1 and CDR2: GTSNPN, SVGIG (reference sequence). The ends were cut back, 4 bases at V and 1 base at J, with 17 bases in the middle.

The CDR3 nucleotides are TGCAGCGTTGAGACCTATACAGGCTCCTATGGCTACACCTTC. Amino acids: CSVETYTGSYGYTF. The genes are TRBV29-1 and TRBJ1-2, with D tentatively TRBD1 (5 bases). The V and J ends lost 3 bases and 4 bases respectively, with 15 bases between them. The CDR3 loop spans 14 amino acids. Per the germline V gene, CDR1 is SQVTM and CDR2 is ANQGSEA.

This clone was seen more than once but under ten times. This chain connects TRBV28 to TRBJ1-1; D possibly corresponds to TRBD1 (6 bases). The CDR3 covers 13 residues. Germline CDR1 reads MDHEN; CDR2 reads SYDVKM. V lost 4 bases and J lost 3, with 9 bases in between. The CDR3 here is CASSWGRDTEAFF. In nucleotides, the CDR3 is TGTGCCAGCAGTTGGGGGCGCGACACTGAAGCTTTCTTT.

The chain employs TRBV19 and TRBJ1-5, with TRBD1 identical over 11 bases. The CDR3 contains 15 residues. Germline loops: CDR1 LNHDA, CDR2 SQIVND (reference sequence). V shed 4 bases and J 6 bases; nucleotides not matched to a gene: 5. CDR3 in DNA: TGTGCCAGTAGTACGGACAGGGGGCAAGGTCAGCCCCAGCATTTT. It specifies CASSTDRGQGQPQHF.

The chain joins TRBV28 to TRBJ2-2; weak D call: TRBD1 (6 bases). Germline CDR1 MDHEN, CDR2 SYDVKM. The CDR3 is made up of 14 amino acids. V gave up 6 bases and J gave up 4 bases, with 12 bases separating them. CDR3 loop: CASSVDRFTGELFF. The CDR3 bases are TGTGCCAGCAGCGTTGACAGGTTCACCGGGGAGCTGTTTTTT.

CDR3 nucleotides: TGTGCCAGCTCACCAGTTCTACAGGGGGACTATGGCTACACCTTC. It yields the protein CASSPVLQGDYGYTF. The V call is TRBV18, the J call TRBJ1-2; 8 bases align to TRBD1. V shed 2 bases and J 3 bases; nucleotides not matched to a gene: 5. The V gene's germline CDR1 is KGHSH and CDR2 LQKENI. CDR3 length equals 15 residues.

The chain combines TRBV15 with TRBJ1-2; no definite D call. The CDR3 has 13 amino acids. V lost 4 bases, J lost 3 bases, and 9 bases lay in between. Germline values: CDR1 LNHNV, CDR2 YYDKDF (reference sequence). The CDR3 DNA reads as TGTGCCACCAGCAACATAATGGACTATGGCTACACCTTC. Its translation is CATSNIMDYGYTF.

The J gene is TRBJ1-2, the V gene TRBV9; 8 bases map to TRBD1. Per germline, CDR1 SGDLS and CDR2 YYNGEE. Losses at the gene ends were 5 bases for V and 8 bases for J; bases not matched to a gene: 11. This CDR3 has 14 amino acids. For the CDR3, the DNA is TGTGCCAGCAGTGCCGCGGACAGGGTTGTCGGCTACACCTTC. This translates into CASSAADRVVGYTF. The entire variable domain, with the rest obtained from reference TRBV9 and TRBJ1-2, is as follows: DSGVTQTPKHLITATGQRVTLRCSPRSGDLSVYWYQQSLDQGLQFLIQYYNGEERAKGNILERFSAQQFPDLHSELNLSSLELGDSALYFCASSAADRVVGYTFGSGTRLTVV.

The V and J genes are TRBV28 and TRBJ1-1; D is possibly TRBD1 (6 bases). The CDR3 is 15 amino acids. Germline CDR1 and CDR2: MDHEN and SYDVKM. Trimming removed 2 bases from V and 5 bases from J, with 15 bases in between. The CDR3 reads CASSLDGGPGTEAFF. CDR3 nucleotides: TGTGCCAGCAGTTTAGATGGGGGCCCGGGGACTGAAGCTTTCTTT. Variable domain in full (rest from reference TRBV28 and TRBJ1-1): DVKVTQSSRYLVKRTGEKVFLECVQDMDHENMFWYRQDPGLGLRLIYFSYDVKMKEKGDIPEGYSVSREKKERFSLILESASTNQTSMYLCASSLDGGPGTEAFFGQGTRLTVV.

The gene calls are TRBV5-1 and TRBJ1-2; maybe TRBD1 (6 bases). V was shortened by 4 bases and J by 7 bases, with 11 bases between the two germline ends. The CDR3 has 12 amino acids. The germline V gene has CDR1 SGHRS and CDR2 YFSETQ. DNA of the CDR3: TGCGCCAGCAGCCAAGGGGGTAGTGGCTACACCTTC. Translating it yields CASSQGGSGYTF.

The chain couples TRBV5-5 to TRBJ2-2; TRBD1 aligns across 11 bases. V shed 4 bases, J shed 6 bases, and the junction held 5 bases outside the gene matches. This CDR3 region has 15 residues. Germline V gives CDR1 SGHKS, CDR2 YYEKEE (reference sequence). The CDR3, as DNA: TGTGCCAGCAGCGACCGGGACAGGGGGTCCGGGGAGCTGTTTTTT. This encodes CASSDRDRGSGELFF. Variable domain in full (rest from reference TRBV5-5 and TRBJ2-2): DAGVTQSPTHLIKTRGQQVTLRCSPISGHKSVSWYQQVLGQGPQFIFQYYEKEERGRGNFPDRFSARQFPNYSSELNVNALLLGDSALYLCASSDRDRGSGELFFGEGSRLTVL.

The chain combines TRBV5-8 with TRBJ1-2, with a tentative D call TRBD1 (6 bases). The CDR3 covers 15 residues. Germline V gene lookup returns CDR1 SGHTS and CDR2 YDEGEE. V gave up 8 bases and J gave up 0 bases, with 17 bases separating them. CDR3 DNA: TGTGCCAGTAAACAGGGAATCGGGCCTAACTATGGCTACACCTTC. Its translation: CASKQGIGPNYGYTF.